The 29 T cell receptor beta chains presented below share a single source sample, sequenced in a study of early T cells in non-severe SARS-CoV-2 infection. TCRdb independently ran MiXCR on the 5' RACE reads; one entry per CDR3 protein. Of some 80,000 distinct CDR3 sequences listed, 10% to 15% are singletons. The material sequenced was whole blood, taken at baseline. These receptors came from an adult who was a healthcare worker with PCR-confirmed SARS-CoV-2 infection or an uninfected control (not recorded which). The donor label of this sample is uncertain.

This clonotype turned up a few times. The chain recombines TRBV7-8 with TRBJ2-2; 7 bases fit TRBD1. The ends lost 2 bases at V and 2 bases at J; junction bases unmatched: 5. Germline V gene data show CDR1 as SGHVS and CDR2 as FQNEAQ. The length of the CDR3 is 16 residues. The CDR3 DNA follows: TGTGCCAGCAGCTTACGGGGACAGCTTAACACCGGGGAGCTGTTTTTT. Protein sequence: CASSLRGQLNTGELFF.

V and J are TRBV20-1 and TRBJ2-1, with TRBD2 as a possible D gene (5 bases). The CDR3 covers 14 residues. Germline CDR1 and CDR2: DFQATT and SNEGSKA (reference sequence). V was cut by 6 bases and J by 2 bases, with 14 bases left in between. The CDR3 spells CSAQKAATYNEQFF. DNA for the CDR3: TGCAGTGCCCAAAAAGCGGCGACCTACAATGAGCAGTTCTTC.

V usage is TRBV7-2 and J usage is TRBJ2-5; D remains ambiguous. V dropped 0 bases and J dropped 7 bases, with 12 bases sitting between them. Germline V gene sequence: CDR1 SGHTA, CDR2 FQGNSA. This CDR3 has 14 residues. CDR3 in DNA: TGTGCCAGCAGCTTAGCTGGCGGTCGACCGACCCAGTACTTC. It yields the protein CASSLAGGRPTQYF.

The rearrangement links TRBV11-2 to TRBJ2-7; TRBD1 matches 10 bases. Germline values: CDR1 SGHAT, CDR2 FQNNGV. There are 16 residues in the CDR3. With V trimmed by 5 bases and J by 4 bases, 11 bases remained unmatched. CDR3 bases: TGTGCCAGCAGCAAAAGCTGGGACAGGGGAGCTTACGAGCAGTACTTC. Residues: CASSKSWDRGAYEQYF.

The gene calls are TRBV5-1 and TRBJ2-7; D is tentatively TRBD1 or TRBD2 (5 bases each). From germline, CDR1 is SGHRS and CDR2 YFSETQ. V was clipped by 0 bases and J by 6 bases, with 10 bases between them. This CDR3 has 13 amino acids. This chain's CDR3 is CASSLAIGAEQYF. The CDR3, as DNA: TGCGCCAGCAGCTTGGCGATCGGGGCCGAGCAGTACTTC.

The chain has TRBV11-1 and TRBJ2-1, with D possibly TRBD2 on 7 matching bases. The CDR3 sequence is 18 residues long. CDR1 and CDR2 (germline): SGHAT, FQDESV (reference sequence). Trimming stripped 2 bases from V and 9 bases from J, with 26 bases between. This chain's CDR3 is CASSLPRMGGPGLSEQFF. The CDR3 DNA sequence: TGTGCCAGCAGCTTACCTCGTATGGGGGGGCCAGGGTTGAGTGAGCAGTTCTTC.

In this sample, this clonotype turned up a few times. This chain connects TRBV11-3 to TRBJ1-1, with D perhaps matching TRBD1 (5 bases). This CDR3 is built from 13 residues. The germline gives CDR1 SGHNT, CDR2 YENEEA. V was shortened by 5 bases and J by 4 bases, with 11 bases between the two germline ends. The CDR3 sequence is CASSRGLGTEAFF. CDR3 coding DNA: TGTGCCAGCAGCAGGGGTTTGGGCACTGAAGCTTTCTTT.

This clonotype was observed a few times. The chain carries TRBV28 and TRBJ2-2, with TRBD1 as a possible D gene (6 bases). The germline V and J ends were trimmed by 2 bases and 3 bases, with 22 bases remaining between them. This CDR3 has 19 residues. CDR1 and CDR2 from the germline V gene are MDHEN and SYDVKM. In nucleotides, the CDR3 is TGTGCCAGCAGTTTACCAGACTCACAGGGTTGGGTCGACACCGGGGAGCTGTTTTTT. Encoded protein: CASSLPDSQGWVDTGELFF.

This clonotype was observed a handful of times. The CDR3 DNA sequence: TGCAGCGTTGTGCTTGGCGGGGCGGAGAACACTGAAGCTTTCTTT. It encodes CSVVLGGAENTEAFF. V gene TRBV29-1 combines with J gene TRBJ1-1, with a weak D call TRBD1 (5 bases). V was trimmed by 4 bases and J by 1 base, leaving 16 bases between them. Germline V gene data show CDR1 as SQVTM and CDR2 as ANQGSEA. CDR3 size: 15 residues.

The V and J genes are TRBV4-1 and TRBJ2-5; TRBD2 agrees at 16 bases. The V segment lost 1 base and the J segment 5 bases; nucleotides outside the gene matches: 7. The CDR3 consists of 18 residues. Looked up from germline, CDR1 is MGHRA and CDR2 is YSYEKL. For the CDR3, the DNA is TGCGCCAGCAGCCAAGCCGGGACTAGCGGGAGGGCCGGTGAGACCCAGTACTTC. As protein: CASSQAGTSGRAGETQYF.

The chain carries TRBV20-1 and TRBJ1-1; D ambiguous. Germline values: CDR1 DFQATT, CDR2 SNEGSKA (reference sequence). The germline V and J ends were trimmed by 5 bases and 4 bases, with 14 bases remaining between them. This CDR3 region has 13 residues. Here the CDR3 reads CSADGPAATEAFF. DNA for the CDR3: TGCAGTGCTGACGGCCCTGCTGCCACTGAAGCTTTCTTT.

Only a few counts were recorded for this clonotype. The CDR3 here is CASSQRRDTEAFF. The CDR3 coding sequence is TGCGCCAGCAGCCAGCGGCGGGACACTGAAGCTTTCTTT. The chain combines TRBV4-3 with TRBJ1-1; D gene unclear. CDR1 and CDR2 from the germline V gene are LGHNA and YSLEER. The CDR3 is made up of 13 amino acids. V gave up 3 bases and J gave up 3 bases, with 8 bases separating them.

This chain links TRBV3-1 with TRBJ2-1; D is uncertain. The CDR3 has 12 amino acids. CDR1 and CDR2 (germline): LGHDT, YNNKEL (reference sequence). V lost 0 bases and J 14 bases, leaving 11 bases between the germline ends. CDR3 loop: CASSQERYREFF. DNA of the CDR3: TGTGCCAGCAGCCAAGAACGCTACCGAGAGTTCTTC.

In this sample, this clonotype turned up a few times. V is TRBV19 and J is TRBJ2-2; 8 bases fit TRBD1. Germline trimming cut 8 bases from V and 6 bases from J; bases unmatched to any gene: 11. The CDR3 loop spans 15 amino acids. From germline, CDR1 is LNHDA and CDR2 SQIVND (reference sequence). The CDR3 loop is CASGPGTGRAGELFF. CDR3 nucleotides: TGTGCCAGTGGCCCCGGGACAGGACGGGCCGGGGAGCTGTTTTTT.

The J gene is TRBJ2-3, the V gene TRBV3-1, with D possibly TRBD2 on 6 matching bases. Looked up from germline, CDR1 is LGHDT and CDR2 is YNNKEL (reference sequence). CDR3 length equals 15 residues. V was shortened by 1 base and J by 4 bases, with 12 bases between the two germline ends. CDR3 DNA sequence: TGTGCCAGCAGCCAAGGGCTAGCGAACGCAGATACGCAGTATTTT. Encoded protein: CASSQGLANADTQYF.

This clonotype showed up many times. V gene TRBV2 combines with J gene TRBJ2-7, with unresolved D. Trimming stripped 7 bases from V and 7 bases from J, with 20 bases between. The germline gives CDR1 SNHLY, CDR2 FYNNEI. The CDR3 covers 14 residues. CDR3 bases: TGTGCCAGCACCGGAATGACGGATCTAGTAGAGCAGTACTTC. Amino acid sequence: CASTGMTDLVEQYF.

This clonotype was picked up a small number of times. The J gene is TRBJ2-3, the V gene TRBV10-3; 10 bases map to TRBD2. The V gene end was trimmed by 10 bases and the J gene end by 2 bases; junction bases not matched to a gene: 9. The CDR3 totals 15 residues. The V gene's germline CDR1 is ENHRY and CDR2 SYGVKD. CDR3 DNA sequence: TGTGCCACCACACAGCGGGGGGGTAACACAGATACGCAGTATTTT. Its translation is CATTQRGGNTDTQYF.

The CDR3 nucleotides read TGCAGCCATTTAACGGGGGTCGGAAAGTCCTACGAGCAGTACTTC. Translation: CSHLTGVGKSYEQYF. This sequence joins TRBV20-1 and TRBJ2-7; D is possibly TRBD2 (6 bases). The CDR3 is made up of 15 amino acids. Per the germline V gene, CDR1 is DFQATT and CDR2 is SNEGSKA (reference sequence).

This clonotype showed up just a few times. The V call is TRBV19, the J call TRBJ1-3; unclear D gene. Per the germline V gene, CDR1 is LNHDA and CDR2 is SQIVND (reference sequence). CDR3 length: 15 amino acids. Trimming cost V 7 bases and J 0 bases, with 13 bases left between them. The CDR3 DNA sequence: TGTGCCAGTACCCTATCGTACAGCTCTGGAAACACCATATATTTT. It codes for CASTLSYSSGNTIYF.

This clonotype was detected many times. V usage is TRBV20-1 and J usage is TRBJ2-1, with D maybe TRBD2 (5 bases). The V gene's germline CDR1 is DFQATT and CDR2 SNEGSKA (reference sequence). There are 14 residues in the CDR3. V was shortened by 6 bases and J by 9 bases, with 21 bases between the two germline ends. Written as DNA, the CDR3 is TGCAGTGCCGGTTCTACGCTAGACTATACTGAGCAGTTCTTC. As protein: CSAGSTLDYTEQFF.

This clonotype has only a few counts. The genes are TRBV2 and TRBJ1-2; tentative D call: TRBD1 (6 bases). V dropped 3 bases and J dropped 7 bases, with 9 bases sitting between them. Germline CDR1 and CDR2: SNHLY and FYNNEI. This CDR3 spans 12 amino acids. The CDR3 nucleotides are TGTGCCAGCAGTGACTACAGGGTTGGCTACACCTTC. Its protein is CASSDYRVGYTF.

The chain recombines TRBV5-4 with TRBJ2-7; D assignment may be TRBD1 or TRBD2 (6 bases each). This CDR3 is 14 amino acids long. Germline V gene sequence: CDR1 SGHNT, CDR2 YYREEE (reference sequence). Trimming stripped 1 base from V and 3 bases from J, with 11 bases between. CDR3 region: CASSLQEGGYEQYF. The CDR3 nucleotides are TGTGCCAGCAGCTTGCAGGAGGGGGGCTACGAGCAGTACTTC.

Only a few counts were recorded for this clonotype. V usage is TRBV6-5 and J usage is TRBJ1-2, with TRBD1 matching over 8 bases. CDR1 and CDR2 from the germline V gene are MNHEY and SVGAGI. Losses at the gene ends were 8 bases for V and 6 bases for J; bases not matched to a gene: 2. The CDR3 is made up of 11 amino acids. CDR3 sequence (DNA): TGTGCCAGCCGACAGGGGAATGGCTACACCTTC. It translates to CASRQGNGYTF.

This clonotype was recorded a few times. V and J are TRBV5-1 and TRBJ1-2; possible D gene TRBD1, 5 bases. The CDR3 has 14 residues. Germline-derived CDR1 and CDR2 are SGHRS and YFSETQ. V was shortened by 0 bases and J by 3 bases, with 9 bases between the two germline ends. The CDR3, as DNA: TGCGCCAGCAGCTTGGCCGGAGGGGACTATGGCTACACCTTC. Its protein is CASSLAGGDYGYTF.

This clonotype was seen at least ten times. The gene calls are TRBV7-3 and TRBJ2-3; 9 nucleotides agree with TRBD2. With V trimmed by 5 bases and J by 4 bases, 7 bases remained unmatched. The germline CDR1 and CDR2 sequences are SGHTA and FQGTGA. CDR3 length: 15 amino acids. In DNA, the CDR3 is TGTGCCAGCAGCCGAGCGGGAGGTGGCGCAGATACGCAGTATTTT. Protein sequence: CASSRAGGGADTQYF.

This clonotype was found a few times. This rearrangement joins TRBV20-1 to TRBJ2-3, with 9 nucleotides matching TRBD1. V was pared by 4 bases and J by 5 bases, with 10 bases of the junction left unmatched. CDR1 and CDR2 (germline): DFQATT, SNEGSKA (reference sequence). The CDR3 totals 15 residues. Here the CDR3 reads CSANGWTGVVDTQYF. The CDR3 nucleotides are TGCAGTGCTAACGGATGGACAGGGGTGGTAGATACGCAGTATTTT.

This clonotype was found many times. The CDR3 region is CASSSTGNTEAFF. CDR3 DNA: TGTGCCAGCAGCTCGACAGGGAACACTGAAGCTTTCTTT. This chain connects TRBV7-3 to TRBJ1-1; tentatively, D is TRBD1 (6 bases). The germline gives CDR1 SGHTA, CDR2 FQGTGA. The ends were cut back, 4 bases at V and 1 base at J, with 7 bases in the middle. The CDR3 extends over 13 amino acids.

This rearrangement joins TRBV27 to TRBJ2-3; 9 nucleotides align to TRBD2. The CDR3 is made up of 17 amino acids. In germline, CDR1 is MNHEY, CDR2 SMNVEV (reference sequence). With 7 bases clipped from V and 5 bases from J, the junction kept 16 bases outside the gene matches. CDR3 residues: CASTHRGVAGVRDTQYF. For the CDR3, the DNA is TGTGCCAGCACCCATAGAGGGGTAGCGGGAGTACGAGATACGCAGTATTTT.

This clonotype was seen more than once but under ten times. This chain joins TRBV6-5 and TRBJ2-3; TRBD1 aligns across 9 bases. V was pared by 4 bases and J by 12 bases, with 8 bases of the junction left unmatched. Germline V CDR1 and CDR2: MNHEY, SVGAGI. The CDR3 is 13 residues long. The CDR3 protein is CASSWDRAGAQYF. CDR3 bases: TGTGCCAGCAGTTGGGACAGGGCCGGGGCCCAGTATTTT.